The 8 T cell receptor beta chains in this list originate from one sample, sequenced in a study of blood T cell repertoires in COVID-19. The data were produced by immunoSEQ multiplex PCR, yet TCRdb's version contains in-frame clones alone and is incomplete. The data contain 200,000 to 250,000 clones, around 84% of them singletons. Material: PBMCs or T cells enriched from blood (not recorded which). Source of these receptors: a woman in her forties or fifties who had recovered from COVID-19.

The V call is TRBV24-1, the J call TRBJ2-5; 7 positions agree with TRBD2. This CDR3 comprises 15 residues. Germline V gene lookup returns CDR1 KGHDR and CDR2 SFDVKD. V trimming: 0 bases; J trimming: 3 bases; junction bases outside the gene matches: 3. This CDR3 is CATSDLGREKETQYF. Written as DNA, the CDR3 is TGTGCCACCAGTGATTTGGGGCGGGAGAAAGAGACCCAGTACTTC.

V is TRBV5-1 and J is TRBJ1-4, with D tentatively TRBD1 (5 bases). V was shortened by 6 bases and J by 5 bases, with 14 bases between the two germline ends. CDR3 length: 14 amino acids. From germline, CDR1 is SGHRS and CDR2 YFSETQ. CDR3 residues: CASTEWGGNEKLFF. CDR3 in DNA: TGCGCCAGCACCGAATGGGGGGGAAATGAAAAACTGTTTTTT.

This sequence joins TRBV19 and TRBJ1-1; a possible D gene is TRBD1 (5 bases). The V and J ends lost 5 bases and 1 base respectively, with 14 bases between them. CDR1 and CDR2 from the germline V gene are LNHDA and SQIVND (reference sequence). The CDR3 totals 15 residues. CDR3 in DNA: TGTGCCAGTAGTCCATTGGCGGGGGGGAACACTGAAGCTTTCTTT. It yields the protein CASSPLAGGNTEAFF. The full variable domain, its missing parts supplied by reference TRBV19 and TRBJ1-1, is DGGITQSPKYLFRKEGQNVTLSCEQNLNHDAMYWYRQDPGQGLRLIYYSQIVNDFQKGDIAEGYSVSREKKESFPLTVTSAQKNPTAFYLCASSPLAGGNTEAFFGQGTRLTVV.

This chain uses TRBV30 with TRBJ2-1; no firm D call. Germline loops: CDR1 GTSNPN, CDR2 SVGIG (reference sequence). Trimming took off 2 bases at V and 7 bases at J, with 15 bases between the two ends. The CDR3 is 14 amino acids. The CDR3 region has the DNA TGTGCCTGGAGTATTGTGACCGCGGCGAATGAGCAGTTCTTC. It translates to CAWSIVTAANEQFF.

The V and J genes are TRBV3-1 (or the pseudogene TRBV3-2) and TRBJ1-6; 7 nucleotides align to TRBD1. There are 15 residues in the CDR3. The J segment lost 9 bases and the V segment lost 3 bases, leaving 8 bases of the junction unmatched. Germline lookup yields CDR1 LGHDT and CDR2 YNNKEL (reference sequence). This chain's CDR3 is CASSQNPAGGSPLHF. CDR3 nucleotide sequence: TGTGCCAGCAGCCAGAACCCGGCAGGGGGTTCACCCCTCCACTTT.

The chain combines TRBV5-5 with TRBJ1-3; D is unresolved. There are 15 residues in the CDR3. CDR1 SGHKS and CDR2 YYEKEE come from the germline V gene (reference sequence). Trimming took off 4 bases at V and 0 bases at J, with 11 bases between the two ends. The CDR3 reads CASSAGINSGNTIYF. CDR3 nucleotides: TGTGCCAGCAGCGCCGGGATTAACTCTGGAAACACCATATATTTT.

The rearrangement links TRBV9 to TRBJ2-3, with TRBD2 identical over 11 bases. The trim removed 3 bases at V and 3 bases at J, leaving 9 bases unmatched. There are 17 residues in the CDR3. Germline assignment: CDR1 SGDLS and CDR2 YYNGEE. In DNA form, the CDR3 reads TGTGCCAGCAGCGGACAGCTAGCGGGAGGTATAACAGATACGCAGTATTTT. Translated: CASSGQLAGGITDTQYF.

Only a few counts were recorded for this clone. This chain joins TRBV29-1 and TRBJ1-2; D is possibly TRBD1 (5 bases). Germline-derived CDR1 and CDR2 are SQVTM and ANQGSEA. The V end was cut by 6 bases, the J end by 8 bases, with 16 bases between. This CDR3 is 12 amino acids long. The CDR3 sequence: CSVASDMRGYTF. The CDR3 coding sequence is TGCAGCGTCGCTTCGGACATGAGGGGCTACACCTTC. Together with reference TRBV29-1 and TRBJ1-2, the CDR3 gives the full variable domain: SAVISQKPSRDICQRGTSLTIQCQVDSQVTMMFWYRQQPGQSLTLIATANQGSEATYESGFVIDKFPISRPNLTFSTLTVSNMSPEDSSIYLCSVASDMRGYTFGSGTRLTVV.